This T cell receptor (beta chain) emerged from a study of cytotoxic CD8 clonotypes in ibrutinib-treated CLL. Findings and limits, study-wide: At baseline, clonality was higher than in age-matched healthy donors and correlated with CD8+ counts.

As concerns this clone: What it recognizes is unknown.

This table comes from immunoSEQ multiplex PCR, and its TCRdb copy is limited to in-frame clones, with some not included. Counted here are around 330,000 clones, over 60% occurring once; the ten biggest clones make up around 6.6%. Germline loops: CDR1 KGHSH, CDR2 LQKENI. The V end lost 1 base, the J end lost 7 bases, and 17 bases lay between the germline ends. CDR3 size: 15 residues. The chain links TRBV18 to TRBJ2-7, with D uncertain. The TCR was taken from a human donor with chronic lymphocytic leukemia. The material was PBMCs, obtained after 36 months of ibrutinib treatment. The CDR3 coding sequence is TGTGCCAGCTCACCACTAAGGGCATACAGTTGGGAGCAGTACTTC. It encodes CASSPLRAYSWEQYF.